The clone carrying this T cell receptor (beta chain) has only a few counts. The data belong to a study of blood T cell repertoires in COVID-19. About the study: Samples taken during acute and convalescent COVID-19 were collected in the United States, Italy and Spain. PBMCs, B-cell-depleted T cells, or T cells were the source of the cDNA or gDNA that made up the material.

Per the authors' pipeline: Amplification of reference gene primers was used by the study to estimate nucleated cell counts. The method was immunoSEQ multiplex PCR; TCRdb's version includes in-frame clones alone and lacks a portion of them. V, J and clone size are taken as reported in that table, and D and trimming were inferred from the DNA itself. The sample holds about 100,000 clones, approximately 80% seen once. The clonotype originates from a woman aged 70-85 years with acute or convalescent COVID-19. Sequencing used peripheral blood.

This CDR3 is CASSATGGANYGYTF. CDR3 nucleotides: TGTGCCAGCAGCGCCACAGGGGGCGCTAACTATGGCTACACCTTC. The rearrangement joins TRBV5-5 to TRBJ1-2, with 9 bases that match TRBD1. The germline CDR1 and CDR2 sequences are SGHKS and YYEKEE (reference sequence). J lost 0 bases, V lost 4 bases, and 4 bases had no gene match. The CDR3 has 15 amino acids.